Listed here are 8 T cell receptor beta chains from one sample, sequenced in a study of T cell repertoires in cytomegalovirus infection. From the reads, TCRdb called clonotypes with MiXCR, one entry per CDR3 protein. The sample lists hundreds of thousands of distinct CDR3 sequences, 17% occurring once. The sample taken for sequencing was PBMCs. These receptors all stem from a human donor in good health (CMV status not recorded). Some clones in this sample may be carry-over from other donors' samples.

The chain is built from TRBV4-2 and TRBJ1-2; 10 bases match TRBD1. Trimming cost V 5 bases and J 6 bases; bases outside gene matches: 9. Germline V gives CDR1 LGHNA, CDR2 YNFKEQ. CDR3 length equals 15 residues. The chain's CDR3 is CASSNSDRGIDGYTF. CDR3 nucleotides: TGTGCCAGCAGCAACTCGGACAGGGGGATTGATGGCTACACCTTC.

The J gene is TRBJ2-3, the V gene TRBV9; 12 nucleotides line up with TRBD2. J lost 2 bases, V lost 5 bases, and 6 bases had no gene match. Germline V lookup: CDR1 SGDLS, CDR2 YYNGEE. CDR3 length: 16 residues. The CDR3 DNA reads as TGTGCCAGCAGTGAAGGACTAGCGGGGACCACAGATACGCAGTATTTT. As protein: CASSEGLAGTTDTQYF.

This clonotype came up a few times. The gene calls are TRBV5-8 and TRBJ1-5; 8 nucleotides line up with TRBD1. CDR1 is SGHTS and CDR2 is YDEGEE in the germline V gene. The length of the CDR3 is 15 residues. V was pared by 6 bases and J by 5 bases, with 10 bases of the junction left unmatched. CDR3 coding DNA: TGTGCCAGCAACCCCGGGGACAGGCGCCATCAGCCCCAGCATTTT. This translates into CASNPGDRRHQPQHF.

This clonotype was recorded many times. This chain joins TRBV7-2 and TRBJ2-7, with 9 bases that match TRBD1. CDR1 and CDR2 (germline): SGHTA, FQGNSA. The CDR3 has 15 amino acids. The ends lost 5 bases at V and 6 bases at J; junction bases unmatched: 11. For the CDR3, the DNA is TGTGCCAGCAGCGAAGAGGGACAGGGAGGTCGCGAGCAGTACTTC. This codes for CASSEEGQGGREQYF.

This clonotype has at least ten counts. Here the CDR3 reads CASSKGATPTGQYF. In DNA, the CDR3 is TGTGCCAGCAGCAAGGGGGCTACTCCTACGGGGCAGTACTTC. The rearrangement joins TRBV7-9 to TRBJ2-7; 7 nucleotides agree with TRBD1. Germline values: CDR1 SEHNR, CDR2 FQNEAQ (reference sequence). The ends lost 5 bases at V and 9 bases at J; junction bases unmatched: 13. The CDR3 has 14 amino acids.

This clonotype has ten or more counts. CDR3 sequence reads: CASSQGQGAYEQYF. DNA of the CDR3: TGTGCCAGCAGTCAGGGACAGGGGGCCTACGAGCAGTACTTC. J is TRBJ2-7 and V is TRBV12-3 or TRBV12-4; 11 nucleotides line up with TRBD1. The CDR3 consists of 14 residues. V was pared by 5 bases and J by 2 bases, with 2 bases of the junction left unmatched.

The chain combines TRBV19 with TRBJ1-2; possibly TRBD1 for D (5 bases). Between the trimmed V and J ends, which lost 4 bases and 5 bases, there was a span of 8 bases. Germline-derived CDR1 and CDR2 are LNHDA and SQIVND (reference sequence). This CDR3 contains 12 residues. The CDR3 sequence is CASSTDTYGYTF. CDR3 nucleotide sequence: TGTGCCAGTAGTACGGACACTTATGGCTACACCTTC.

This clonotype has more than one count but fewer than ten. The V gene is TRBV12-3 or TRBV12-4, the J gene TRBJ1-1; 8 positions match TRBD1. The CDR3 runs to 15 residues. V was clipped by 3 bases and J by 3 bases; unmatched bases: 6. The CDR3 DNA is TGTGCCAGCAGTTTTCGGACAGGGACACACACTGAAGCTTTCTTT. Protein sequence: CASSFRTGTHTEAFF.